This is a list of T cell receptor beta chains from one sample in a study of blood T cells in healthy people across ages. MiXCR, run by TCRdb on the 5' RACE reads, gives a single entry per CDR3 protein. The profile shows approximately 1.5 million distinct CDR3 sequences, approximately 39% of them singletons. The sequencing sample was made of blood. All receptors derive from a woman aged 18-29 years in good health. CDR3s leave out the opening cysteine and the closing phenylalanine or tryptophan. Fields, in order: clone size, V gene, CDR3 protein. Some rows mark clone size as missing; the rest say once, few, many or name a class of expanded clone.

>NA|TRBV20-1
SAPQGIEQF
>many|TRBV24-1
ATNNSNRGSYNSPLH
>few|TRBV7-6
ASSLSPGYSGYT
>few|TRBV6-5
ASSYSGMGAT
>few|TRBV7-2
ASSLGGGRLSYEQY
>NA|TRBV29-1
SVEQTGAYEQY
>NA|TRBV12-5
ASGLVPPPGGGETQY
>NA|TRBV3-1
TSSRASGPTPDTQY
>NA|TRBV7-8
ASSLGIFWQVSYT
>NA|TRBV29-1
SVAMGRAEAF